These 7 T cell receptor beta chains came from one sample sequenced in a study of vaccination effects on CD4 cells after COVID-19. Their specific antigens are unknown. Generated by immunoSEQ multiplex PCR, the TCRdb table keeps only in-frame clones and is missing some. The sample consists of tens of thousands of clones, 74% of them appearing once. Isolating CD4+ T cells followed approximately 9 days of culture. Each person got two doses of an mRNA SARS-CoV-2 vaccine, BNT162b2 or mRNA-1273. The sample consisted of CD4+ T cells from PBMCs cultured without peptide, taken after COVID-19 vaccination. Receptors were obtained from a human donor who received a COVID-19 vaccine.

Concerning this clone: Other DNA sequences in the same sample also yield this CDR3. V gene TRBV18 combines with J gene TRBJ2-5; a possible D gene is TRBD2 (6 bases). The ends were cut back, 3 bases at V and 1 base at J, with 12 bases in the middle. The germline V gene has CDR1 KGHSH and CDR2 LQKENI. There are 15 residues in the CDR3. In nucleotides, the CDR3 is TGTGCCAGCTCACCGTTGGGCGGGGCCCAAGAGACCCAGTACTTC. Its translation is CASSPLGGAQETQYF.

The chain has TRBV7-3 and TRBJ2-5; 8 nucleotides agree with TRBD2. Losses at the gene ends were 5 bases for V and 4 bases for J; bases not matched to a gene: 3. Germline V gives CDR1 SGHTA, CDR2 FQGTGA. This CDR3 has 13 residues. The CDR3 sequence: CASSPAGGETQYF. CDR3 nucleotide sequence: TGTGCCAGCAGCCCGGCGGGGGGAGAGACCCAGTACTTC. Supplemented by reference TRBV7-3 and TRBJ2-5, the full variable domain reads GAGVSQTPSNKVTEKGKYVELRCDPISGHTALYWYRQSLGQGPEFLIYFQGTGAADDSGLPNDRFFAVRPEGSVSTLKIQRTERGDSAVYLCASSPAGGETQYFGPGTRLLVL.

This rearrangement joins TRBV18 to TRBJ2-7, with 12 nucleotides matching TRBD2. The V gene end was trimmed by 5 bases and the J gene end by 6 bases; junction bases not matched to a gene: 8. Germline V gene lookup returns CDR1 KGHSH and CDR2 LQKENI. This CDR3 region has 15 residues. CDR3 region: CASSSRTSGELEQYV. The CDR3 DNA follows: TGTGCCAGCTCATCAAGGACTAGCGGGGAACTCGAGCAGTACGTC.

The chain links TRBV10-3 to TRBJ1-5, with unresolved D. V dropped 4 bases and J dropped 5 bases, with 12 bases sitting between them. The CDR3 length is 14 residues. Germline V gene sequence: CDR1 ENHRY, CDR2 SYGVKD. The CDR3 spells CAISAFGEDQPQHF. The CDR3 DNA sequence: TGTGCCATCAGTGCGTTTGGGGAAGATCAGCCCCAGCATTTT.

The CDR3 nucleotides read TGTGCCAGTAGTATTAGTGAGAACACTGAAGCTTTCTTT. Its protein is CASSISENTEAFF. This chain links TRBV19 with TRBJ1-1, with D unresolved. Germline lookup yields CDR1 LNHDA and CDR2 SQIVND (reference sequence). The V end lost 3 bases, the J end lost 1 base, and 6 bases lay between the germline ends. This CDR3 has 13 amino acids. Full variable domain (outside the CDR3, taken from reference TRBV19 and TRBJ1-1): DGGITQSPKYLFRKEGQNVTLSCEQNLNHDAMYWYRQDPGQGLRLIYYSQIVNDFQKGDIAEGYSVSREKKESFPLTVTSAQKNPTAFYLCASSISENTEAFFGQGTRLTVV.

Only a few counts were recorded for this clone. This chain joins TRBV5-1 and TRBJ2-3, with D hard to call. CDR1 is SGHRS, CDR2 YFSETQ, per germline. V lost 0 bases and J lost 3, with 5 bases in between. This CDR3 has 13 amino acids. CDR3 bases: TGCGCCAGCAGCTTGGACTCTACAGATACGCAGTATTTT. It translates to CASSLDSTDTQYF.

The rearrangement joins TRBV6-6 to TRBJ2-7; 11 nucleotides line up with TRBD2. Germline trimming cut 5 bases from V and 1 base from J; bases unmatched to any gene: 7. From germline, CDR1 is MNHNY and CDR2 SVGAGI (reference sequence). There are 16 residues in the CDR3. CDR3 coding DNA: TGTGCCAGCAGTCGACTAGCGGGACCCCTATCCTACGAGCAGTACGTC. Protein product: CASSRLAGPLSYEQYV.